Below, one T cell receptor (beta chain) is given with its context. Germline V CDR1 and CDR2: SGHNT, YYREEE (reference sequence). This CDR3 is 15 amino acids long. V lost 5 bases and J 0 bases, leaving 13 bases between the germline ends. Some clones are missing from TCRdb's copy, which holds only in-frame ones; the method was immunoSEQ multiplex PCR. The table has a few hundred thousand clones, less than 90% seen once; the top ten hold roughly 5.1%. This specimen comes from a study of blood T cell repertoires in COVID-19. J is TRBJ2-3 and V is TRBV5-4, with a possible D match to TRBD1 (5 bases). This sequence originates from a woman in her 50s who had recovered from COVID-19. The sequenced sample was PBMCs or T cells enriched from blood (not recorded which). Here the CDR3 DNA reads TGTGCCAGCAGTCAGACAGCAACTAGCACAGATACGCAGTATTTT. Translated: CASSQTATSTDTQYF.